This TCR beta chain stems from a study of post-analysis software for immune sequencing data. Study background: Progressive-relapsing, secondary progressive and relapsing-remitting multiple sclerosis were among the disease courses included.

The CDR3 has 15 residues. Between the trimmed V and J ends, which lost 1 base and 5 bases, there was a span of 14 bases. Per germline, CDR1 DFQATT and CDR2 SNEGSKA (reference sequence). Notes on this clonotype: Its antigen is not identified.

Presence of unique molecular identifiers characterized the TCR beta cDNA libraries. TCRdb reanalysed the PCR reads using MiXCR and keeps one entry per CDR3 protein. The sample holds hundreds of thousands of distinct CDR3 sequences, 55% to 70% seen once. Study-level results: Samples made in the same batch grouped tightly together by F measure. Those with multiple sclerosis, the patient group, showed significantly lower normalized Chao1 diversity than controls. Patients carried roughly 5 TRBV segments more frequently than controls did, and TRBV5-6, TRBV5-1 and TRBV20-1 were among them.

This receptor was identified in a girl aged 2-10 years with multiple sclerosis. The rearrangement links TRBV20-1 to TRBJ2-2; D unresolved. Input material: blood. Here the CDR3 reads CSARGRLSGTGELFF. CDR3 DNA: TGCAGTGCTAGAGGTCGTCTATCCGGAACCGGGGAGCTGTTTTTT.